The 14 T cell receptor beta chains reported below all come from one sample, sequenced in a study of blood T cells in healthy people across ages. With a J-beta primer mix and a sample-barcoded 5' primer, a second PCR ran roughly 6 to 11 cycles. TCRdb re-analysed the 5' RACE reads in MiXCR, keeping a single row per CDR3 protein. The sample lists approximately 1.5 million distinct CDR3 sequences; roughly two fifths were seen once. The sequenced material came from blood. These receptors all stem from a woman under 30 in good health.

The table lists this clonotype with a count of one. V usage is TRBV29-1 and J usage is TRBJ1-1; D is uncertain. This CDR3 spans 12 amino acids. V was trimmed by 5 bases and J by 3 bases, leaving 10 bases between them. The V gene's germline CDR1 is SQVTM and CDR2 ANQGSEA. The CDR3 reads CSVITDYTEAFF. CDR3 in DNA: TGCAGCGTTATCACAGACTACACTGAAGCTTTCTTT.

Only a few counts were recorded for this clonotype. Because the CDR3's place on the DNA is in doubt, the DNA is left out and the CDR3 is given as listed by TCRdb. The chain carries TRBV27 and TRBJ1-2; the table's TRBD1 call for D was not verified on the DNA. The CDR3 is 15 amino acids long, termini counted. Germline CDR1 is MNHEY and CDR2 is SMNVEV (reference sequence). The CDR3 spells CASSSSGRDVYGYTF.

A single count supports this clonotype. This rearrangement joins TRBV7-9 to TRBJ2-5; D might be TRBD2 (7 bases). Germline lookup yields CDR1 SEHNR and CDR2 FQNEAQ (reference sequence). The length of the CDR3 is 15 residues. The V end was cut by 3 bases, the J end by 2 bases, with 13 bases between. The CDR3, as DNA: TGTGCCAGCAGCTTCGGGGGGACACCGCAAGAGACCCAGTACTTC. This gives the protein CASSFGGTPQETQYF. The full variable domain, its missing parts supplied by reference TRBV7-9 and TRBJ2-5, is DTGVSQNPRHKITKRGQNVTFRCDPISEHNRLYWYRQTLGQGPEFLTYFQNEAQLEKSRLLSDRFSAERPKGSFSTLEIQRTEQGDSAMYLCASSFGGTPQETQYFGPGTRLLVL.

This clonotype was recorded only once. The chain has TRBV10-3 and TRBJ2-1, with 7 bases aligning to TRBD2. The germline V gene has CDR1 ENHRY and CDR2 SYGVKD. The CDR3 is made up of 14 amino acids. Trimming removed 5 bases from V and 6 bases from J; junction bases left unmatched: 7. The CDR3 loop reads CAISKGLEGNEQFF. The CDR3 nucleotides read TGTGCCATCAGTAAAGGACTAGAGGGCAATGAGCAGTTCTTC.

In this sample, this clonotype turned up a few times. This chain links TRBV7-9 with TRBJ2-1; 7 bases are shared with TRBD2. This CDR3 region has 14 residues. CDR1 and CDR2 (germline): SEHNR, FQNEAQ (reference sequence). The trim removed 0 bases at V and 12 bases at J, leaving 8 bases unmatched. The CDR3 spells CASSLARTGGWQFF. As DNA, the CDR3 is TGTGCCAGCAGCTTAGCTAGAACGGGAGGATGGCAGTTCTTC.

This clonotype was found a few times. J is TRBJ2-1 and V is TRBV5-1; 10 nucleotides line up with TRBD2. The germline V gene encodes CDR1 SGHRS and CDR2 YFSETQ. Trimming removed 3 bases from V and 0 bases from J; junction bases left unmatched: 3. The CDR3 contains 16 residues. The CDR3 here is CASSSGLATSYNEQFF. The CDR3 region has the DNA TGCGCCAGCAGCTCGGGACTAGCGACCTCCTACAATGAGCAGTTCTTC.

This chain links TRBV6-2 or TRBV6-3 with TRBJ2-1, with D possibly TRBD2 on 6 matching bases. Germline V gene sequence: CDR1 MNHEY, CDR2 SVGEGT. This CDR3 is 14 amino acids long. V lost 11 bases, J lost 2 bases, and 16 bases lay in between. CDR3 in amino acids: CAGQRGGPYNEQFF. The CDR3 coding sequence is TGTGCCGGCCAAAGGGGAGGTCCCTACAATGAGCAGTTCTTC.

The chain recombines TRBV28 with TRBJ1-1, with no clear D. Germline loops: CDR1 MDHEN, CDR2 SYDVKM. V gave up 7 bases and J gave up 0 bases, with 9 bases separating them. The CDR3 has 13 amino acids. The DNA for the CDR3 is TGTGCCAGCATCCCCTCCCTGAACACTGAAGCTTTCTTT. Encoded protein: CASIPSLNTEAFF.

CDR3 DNA: TGTGCCAGCAGCCAGAGACCCTGGGGTGAAGCCCAGCATTTT. Its translation: CASSQRPWGEAQHF. The rearrangement links TRBV7-2 to TRBJ1-5, with D hard to call. The CDR3 totals 14 residues. The V and J ends lost 5 bases and 11 bases respectively, with 19 bases between them. The germline V gene encodes CDR1 SGHTA and CDR2 FQGNSA.

The chain combines TRBV7-6 with TRBJ2-1; D ambiguous. Deletions cut 4 bases from V and 4 bases from J, with 11 bases between. Germline CDR1 SGHVS, CDR2 FNYEAQ. The CDR3 has 14 residues. CDR3 sequence reads: CASSSHSKYNEQFF. The CDR3 DNA follows: TGTGCCAGCAGCTCCCATTCAAAATACAATGAGCAGTTCTTC. The full variable domain, its missing parts supplied by reference TRBV7-6 and TRBJ2-1, is GAGVSQSPRYKVTKRGQDVALRCDPISGHVSLYWYRQALGQGPEFLTYFNYEAQQDKSGLPNDRFSAERPEGSISTLTIQRTEQRDSAMYRCASSSHSKYNEQFFGPGTRLTVL.

This clonotype was recorded a few times. The rearrangement links TRBV6-2 or TRBV6-3 to TRBJ2-4; TRBD1 aligns across 8 bases. V trimming: 4 bases; J trimming: 2 bases; junction bases outside the gene matches: 16. CDR3 length: 19 amino acids. From germline, CDR1 is MNHEY and CDR2 SVGEGT. The CDR3 reads CASSFFGLTGGRSKNIQYF. The DNA of the CDR3 is TGTGCCAGCAGTTTTTTCGGCCTAACAGGGGGTCGATCCAAAAACATTCAGTACTTC.

This clonotype was picked up a small number of times. This chain joins TRBV12-3 or TRBV12-4 and TRBJ2-4; D may be TRBD1 (6 bases). The CDR3 runs to 16 residues. Trimming removed 2 bases at V and 3 bases at J, with 14 bases between. The CDR3 DNA is TGTGCCAGCAGTTTATGGGGGCTAGGGGACAAAAACATTCAGTACTTC. It encodes CASSLWGLGDKNIQYF.

The CDR3 protein is CATSRTTGNRNSPLHF. The CDR3 coding sequence is TGTGCCACCAGCAGAACGACGGGGAATAGGAATTCACCCCTCCACTTT. The chain recombines TRBV15 with TRBJ1-6; D not resolved. The CDR3 extends over 16 amino acids. Deletions cut 2 bases from V and 7 bases from J, with 15 bases between. CDR1 and CDR2 from the germline V gene are LNHNV and YYDKDF (reference sequence).

This clonotype has just a few counts. The V gene is TRBV6-1, the J gene TRBJ2-2, with TRBD2 matching over 8 bases. J lost 1 base, V lost 6 bases, and 7 bases had no gene match. CDR1 MNHNS and CDR2 SASEGT come from the germline V gene. The CDR3 consists of 16 residues. In nucleotides, the CDR3 is TGTGCCAGCAGGATTACTAGCGGTCTGAACACCGGGGAGCTGTTTTTT. Residues: CASRITSGLNTGELFF.